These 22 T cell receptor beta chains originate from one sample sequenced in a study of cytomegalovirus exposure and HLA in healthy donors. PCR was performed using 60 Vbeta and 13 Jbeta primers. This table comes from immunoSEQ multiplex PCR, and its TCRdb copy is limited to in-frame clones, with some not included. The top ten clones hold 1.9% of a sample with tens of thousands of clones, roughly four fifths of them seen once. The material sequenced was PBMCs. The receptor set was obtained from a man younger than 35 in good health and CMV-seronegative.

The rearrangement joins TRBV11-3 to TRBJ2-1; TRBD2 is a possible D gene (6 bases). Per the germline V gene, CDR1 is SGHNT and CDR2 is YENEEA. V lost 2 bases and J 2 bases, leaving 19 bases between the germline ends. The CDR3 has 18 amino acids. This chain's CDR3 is CASSLFLGGAAPYNEQFF. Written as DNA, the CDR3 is TGTGCCAGCAGCTTATTTTTAGGAGGGGCAGCCCCCTACAATGAGCAGTTCTTC.

The CDR3 region is CASSQGLAGGVTYEQYF. CDR3 coding DNA: TGTGCCAGCAGCCAGGGACTAGCGGGGGGGGTTACCTACGAGCAGTACTTC. The rearrangement joins TRBV5-4 to TRBJ2-7; 16 bases map to TRBD2. Germline V lookup: CDR1 SGHNT, CDR2 YYREEE (reference sequence). V was pared by 4 bases and J by 2 bases, with 6 bases of the junction left unmatched. CDR3 length: 17 amino acids.

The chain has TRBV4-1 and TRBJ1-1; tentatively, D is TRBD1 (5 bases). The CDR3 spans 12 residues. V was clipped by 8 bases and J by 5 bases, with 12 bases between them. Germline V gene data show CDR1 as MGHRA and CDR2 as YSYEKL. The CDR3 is CASSGGATEAFF. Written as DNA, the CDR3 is TGCGCCAGCTCTGGAGGGGCTACTGAAGCTTTCTTT.

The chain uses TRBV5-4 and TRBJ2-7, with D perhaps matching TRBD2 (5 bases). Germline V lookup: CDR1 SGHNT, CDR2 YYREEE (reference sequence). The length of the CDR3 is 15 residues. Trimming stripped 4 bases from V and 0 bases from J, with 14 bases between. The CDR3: CASSQWTVSSYEQYF. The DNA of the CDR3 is TGTGCCAGCAGCCAGTGGACTGTCAGCTCCTACGAGCAGTACTTC. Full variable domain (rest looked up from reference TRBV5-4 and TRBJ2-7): ETGVTQSPTHLIKTRGQQVTLRCSSQSGHNTVSWYQQALGQGPQFIFQYYREEENGRGNFPPRFSGLQFPNYSSELNVNALELDDSALYLCASSQWTVSSYEQYFGPGTRLTVT.

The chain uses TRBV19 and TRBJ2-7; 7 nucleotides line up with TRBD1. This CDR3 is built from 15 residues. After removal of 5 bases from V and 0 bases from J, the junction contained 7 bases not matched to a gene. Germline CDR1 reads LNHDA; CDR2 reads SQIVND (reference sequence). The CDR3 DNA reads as TGTGCCAGTAGTTCGACAGGGATCGGCTCCTACGAGCAGTACTTC. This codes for CASSSTGIGSYEQYF.

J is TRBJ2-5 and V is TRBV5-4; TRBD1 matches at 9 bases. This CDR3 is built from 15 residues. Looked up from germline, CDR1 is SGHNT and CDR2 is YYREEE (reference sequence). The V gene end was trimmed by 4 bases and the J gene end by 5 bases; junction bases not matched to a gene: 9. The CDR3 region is CASSRLQGAWETQYF. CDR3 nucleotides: TGTGCCAGCAGCCGCTTACAGGGGGCATGGGAGACCCAGTACTTC.

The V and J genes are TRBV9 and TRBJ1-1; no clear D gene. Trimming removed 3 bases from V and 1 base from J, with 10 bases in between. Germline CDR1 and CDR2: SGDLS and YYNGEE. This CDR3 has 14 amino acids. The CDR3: CASSASGWNTEAFF. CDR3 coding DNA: TGTGCCAGCAGCGCTAGCGGGTGGAACACTGAAGCTTTCTTT.

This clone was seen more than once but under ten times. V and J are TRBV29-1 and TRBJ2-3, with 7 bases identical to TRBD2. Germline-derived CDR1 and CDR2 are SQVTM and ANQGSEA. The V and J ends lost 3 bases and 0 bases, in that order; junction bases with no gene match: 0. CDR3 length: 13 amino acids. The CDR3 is CSVDSGSTDTQYF. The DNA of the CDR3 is TGCAGCGTTGATAGCGGGAGCACAGATACGCAGTATTTT.

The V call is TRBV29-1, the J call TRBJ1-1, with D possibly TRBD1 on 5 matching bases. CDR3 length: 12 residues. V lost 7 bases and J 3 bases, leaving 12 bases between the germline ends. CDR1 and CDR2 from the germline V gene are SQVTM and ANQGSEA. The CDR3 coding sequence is TGCAGCGGCAGCCGGGGGGACACTGAAGCTTTCTTT. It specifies CSGSRGDTEAFF.

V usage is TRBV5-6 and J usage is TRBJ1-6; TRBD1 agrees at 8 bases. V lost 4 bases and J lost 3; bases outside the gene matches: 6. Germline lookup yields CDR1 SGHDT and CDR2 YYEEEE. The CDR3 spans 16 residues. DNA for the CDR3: TGTGCCAGCAGCCGCCGGACAGGGTACTATAATTCACCCCTCCACTTT. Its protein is CASSRRTGYYNSPLHF.

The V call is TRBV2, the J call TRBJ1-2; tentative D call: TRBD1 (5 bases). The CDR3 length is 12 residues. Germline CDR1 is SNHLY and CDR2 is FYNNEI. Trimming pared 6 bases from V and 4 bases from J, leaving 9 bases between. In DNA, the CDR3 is TGTGCCAGCAGGTGGGGGGGCTATGGCTACACCTTC. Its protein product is CASRWGGYGYTF.

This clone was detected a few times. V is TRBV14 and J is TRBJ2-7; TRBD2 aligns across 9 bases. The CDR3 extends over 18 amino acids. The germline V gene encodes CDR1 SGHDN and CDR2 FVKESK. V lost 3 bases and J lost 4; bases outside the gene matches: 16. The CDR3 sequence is CASSHISWGSGRRYEQYF. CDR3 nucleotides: TGTGCCAGCAGCCATATAAGTTGGGGTAGCGGGAGAAGATACGAGCAGTACTTC. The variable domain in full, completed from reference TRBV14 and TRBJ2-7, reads EAGVTQFPSHSVIEKGQTVTLRCDPISGHDNLYWYRRVMGKEIKFLLHFVKESKQDESGMPNNRFLAERTGGTYSTLKVQPAELEDSGVYFCASSHISWGSGRRYEQYFGPGTRLTVT.

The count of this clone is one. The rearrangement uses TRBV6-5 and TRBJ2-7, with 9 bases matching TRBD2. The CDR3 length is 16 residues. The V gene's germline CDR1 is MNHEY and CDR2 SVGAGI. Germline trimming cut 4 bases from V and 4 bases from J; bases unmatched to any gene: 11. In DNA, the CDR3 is TGTGCCAGCAGTTCAACAGCTAGCGGGGCCTCATACGAGCAGTACTTC. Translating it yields CASSSTASGASYEQYF.

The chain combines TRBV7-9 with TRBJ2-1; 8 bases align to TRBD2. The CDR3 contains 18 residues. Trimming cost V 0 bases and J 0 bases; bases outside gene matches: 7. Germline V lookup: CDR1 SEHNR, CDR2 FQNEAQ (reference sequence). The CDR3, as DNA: TGTGCCAGCAGCTTAGCTGTCGCGGCGGGGGGCTCCTACAATGAGCAGTTCTTC. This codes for CASSLAVAAGGSYNEQFF. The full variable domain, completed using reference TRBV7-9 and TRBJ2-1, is DTGVSQNPRHKITKRGQNVTFRCDPISEHNRLYWYRQTLGQGPEFLTYFQNEAQLEKSRLLSDRFSAERPKGSFSTLEIQRTEQGDSAMYLCASSLAVAAGGSYNEQFFGPGTRLTVL.

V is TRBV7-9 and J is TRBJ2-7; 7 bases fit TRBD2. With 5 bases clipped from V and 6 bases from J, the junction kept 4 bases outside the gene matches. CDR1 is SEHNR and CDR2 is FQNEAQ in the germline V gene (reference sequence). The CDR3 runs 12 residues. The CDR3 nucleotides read TGTGCCAGCAGCGCCCGACTAGCCGAGCAGTACTTC. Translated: CASSARLAEQYF.

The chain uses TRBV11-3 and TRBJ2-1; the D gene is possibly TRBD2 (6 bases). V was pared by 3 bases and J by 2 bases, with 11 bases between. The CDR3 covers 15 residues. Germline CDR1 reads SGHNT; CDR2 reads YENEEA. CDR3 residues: CASSFRGGPYNEQFF. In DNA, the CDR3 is TGTGCCAGCAGCTTCCGGGGAGGTCCCTACAATGAGCAGTTCTTC.

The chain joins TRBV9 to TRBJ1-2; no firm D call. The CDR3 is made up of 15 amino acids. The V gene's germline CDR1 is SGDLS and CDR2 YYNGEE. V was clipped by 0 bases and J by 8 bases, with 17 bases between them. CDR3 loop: CASSVDEASFGGYTF. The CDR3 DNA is TGTGCCAGCAGCGTAGATGAGGCGTCTTTTGGCGGCTACACCTTC.

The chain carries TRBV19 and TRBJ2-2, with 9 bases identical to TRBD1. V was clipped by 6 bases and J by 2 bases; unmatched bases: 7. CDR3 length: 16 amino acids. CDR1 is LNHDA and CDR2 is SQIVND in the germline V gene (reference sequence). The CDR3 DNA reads TGTGCCAGTAGCATTAGGACAGGGGCAAACACCGGGGAGCTGTTTTTT. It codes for CASSIRTGANTGELFF.

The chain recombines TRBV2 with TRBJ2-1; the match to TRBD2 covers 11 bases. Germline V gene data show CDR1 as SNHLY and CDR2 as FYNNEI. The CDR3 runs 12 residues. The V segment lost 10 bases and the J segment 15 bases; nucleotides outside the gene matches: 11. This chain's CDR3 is CATIILAGVLFF. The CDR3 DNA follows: TGTGCCACAATCATACTAGCGGGAGTTCTGTTCTTC. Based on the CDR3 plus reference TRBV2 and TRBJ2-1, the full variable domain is EPEVTQTPSHQVTQMGQEVILRCVPISNHLYFYWYRQILGQKVEFLVSFYNNEISEKSEIFDDQFSVERPDGSNFTLKIRSTKLEDSAMYFCATIILAGVLFFGPGTRLTVL.

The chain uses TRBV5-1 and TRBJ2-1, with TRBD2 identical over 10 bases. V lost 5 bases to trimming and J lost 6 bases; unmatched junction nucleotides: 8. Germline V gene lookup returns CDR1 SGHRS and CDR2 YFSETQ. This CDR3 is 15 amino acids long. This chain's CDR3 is CASSYLAGAFNEQFF. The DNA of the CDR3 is TGCGCCAGCAGTTATCTAGCGGGAGCCTTCAATGAGCAGTTCTTC.

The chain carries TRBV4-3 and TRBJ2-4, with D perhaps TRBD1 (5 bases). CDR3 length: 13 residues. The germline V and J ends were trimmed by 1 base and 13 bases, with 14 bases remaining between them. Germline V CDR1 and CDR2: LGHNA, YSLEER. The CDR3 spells CASSQVFFRQQYF. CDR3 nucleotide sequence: TGCGCCAGCAGCCAAGTCTTTTTTCGACAGCAGTACTTC.

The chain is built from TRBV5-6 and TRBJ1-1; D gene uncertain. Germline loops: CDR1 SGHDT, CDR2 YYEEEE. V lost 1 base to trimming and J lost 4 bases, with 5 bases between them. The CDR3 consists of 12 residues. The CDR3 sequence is CASSLFGTEAFF. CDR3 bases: TGTGCCAGCAGCTTGTTCGGCACTGAAGCTTTCTTT. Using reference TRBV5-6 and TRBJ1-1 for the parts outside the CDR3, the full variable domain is DAGVTQSPTHLIKTRGQQVTLRCSPKSGHDTVSWYQQALGQGPQFIFQYYEEEERQRGNFPDRFSGHQFPNYSSELNVNALLLGDSALYLCASSLFGTEAFFGQGTRLTVV.